This T cell receptor beta chain was found in a study of tumor-infiltrating lymphocytes in primary liver carcinoma. The length of the CDR3 is 17 residues. Between roughly 20 and 32 mg of unsorted bulk tissue served as the source from which RNA and DNA were co-extracted. Priming with a constant-region primer yielded TCR beta cDNA from about 480 ng total RNA. Slightly modified ARM-PCR with three nested multiplex PCR rounds yielded TCR beta libraries. The first two PCR rounds used TRBV1-TRBV30 forward primers with a C-beta reverse primer, roughly 11 cycles each. MiXCR, applied by TCRdb to the multiplex PCR reads, yields one record per CDR3 protein. The profile shows about 78,000 distinct CDR3 sequences, about 64% of them singletons. Note on this clonotype: The junction departs from germline at one end; a sequencing error may be responsible.

This sequence was found in a woman aged 55 to 70 with primary liver carcinoma and hepatitis B virus infection. The sequencing input was liver tumor tissue from sampling region 4. Subset in this sample: tumor region T4, right-lateral pole. V usage is TRBV12-3 or TRBV12-4 and J usage is TRBJ2-5; TRBD2 agrees at 14 bases. The CDR3 here is CAGRRLAGGPRLEDQYF. The CDR3 DNA reads TGCGCCGGCAGAAGACTAGCGGGAGGGCCAAGATTAGAAGACCAGTATTTC.